This T cell receptor (beta chain) was documented in a study of blood T cell repertoires in COVID-19. Study details: The United States, Italy and Spain were the sources of the acute and convalescent COVID-19 samples. Sources were T cells, B-cell-depleted T cells, or PBMCs; the material itself was cDNA or gDNA.

Trimming cost V 3 bases and J 1 base; bases outside gene matches: 7. Germline CDR1 is KGHDR and CDR2 is SFDVKD. CDR3 length: 16 amino acids. Authors' methods: It was from reference gene primer amplification that nucleated cell counts were estimated. Sequencing used immunoSEQ multiplex PCR; TCRdb keeps in-frame clones, though not all of them. Clone size and V and J calls were adopted from that table, with D and trimming inferred from the DNA. The sample yields around 60,000 clones, approximately 86% seen once. This TCR was recovered from a man in his forties with acute or convalescent COVID-19. Sequencing used peripheral blood. This chain links TRBV24-1 with TRBJ2-5; 7 bases are shared with TRBD1. The CDR3 DNA reads TGTGCCACCAGTGATCCGGGACAGAGAGTCCAAGAGACCCAGTACTTC. Amino acids: CATSDPGQRVQETQYF.